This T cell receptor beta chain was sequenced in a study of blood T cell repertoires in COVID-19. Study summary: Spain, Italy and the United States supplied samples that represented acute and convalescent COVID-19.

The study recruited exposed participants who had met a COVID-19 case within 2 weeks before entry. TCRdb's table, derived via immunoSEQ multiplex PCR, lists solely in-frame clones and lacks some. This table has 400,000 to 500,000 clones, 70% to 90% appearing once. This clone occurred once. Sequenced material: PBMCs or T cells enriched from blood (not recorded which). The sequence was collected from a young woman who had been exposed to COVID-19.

For the CDR3, the DNA is TGCGCCAGCAGCTTGGCCGGACTAGCGGGAGTCGGTGAGGAGCAGTTCTTC. Translation: CASSLAGLAGVGEEQFF. V usage is TRBV5-1 and J usage is TRBJ2-1; 13 bases align to TRBD2. Germline V CDR1 and CDR2: SGHRS, YFSETQ. This CDR3 contains 17 residues. Trimming cost V 0 bases and J 10 bases; bases outside gene matches: 10.